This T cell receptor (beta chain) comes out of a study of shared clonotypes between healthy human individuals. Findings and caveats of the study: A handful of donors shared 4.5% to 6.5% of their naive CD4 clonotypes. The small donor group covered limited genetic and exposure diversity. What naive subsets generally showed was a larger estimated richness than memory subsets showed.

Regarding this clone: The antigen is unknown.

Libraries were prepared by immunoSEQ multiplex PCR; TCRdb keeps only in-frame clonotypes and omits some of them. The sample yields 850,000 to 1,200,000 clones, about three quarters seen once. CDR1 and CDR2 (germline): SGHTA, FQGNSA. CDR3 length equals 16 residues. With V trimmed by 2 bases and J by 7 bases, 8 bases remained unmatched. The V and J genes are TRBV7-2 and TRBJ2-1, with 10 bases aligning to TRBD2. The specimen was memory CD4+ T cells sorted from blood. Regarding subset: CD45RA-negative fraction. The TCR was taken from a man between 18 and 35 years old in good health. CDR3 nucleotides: TGTGCCAGCAGCTTAACCACAGCGGGGGGGAAGAATGAGCAGTTCTTC. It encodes CASSLTTAGGKNEQFF.